These 30 T cell receptor beta chains were all obtained from the same sample, sequenced in a study of blood T cell repertoires in COVID-19. The repertoire was sequenced with immunoSEQ multiplex PCR; TCRdb's copy has only in-frame clones and lacks some. This sample has about 160,000 clones, with about 85% found just once. Sequenced material: peripheral blood. These receptor sequences come from a woman between 45 and 60 years old with COVID-19, enrolled during active disease.

This clone was counted between two and nine times. The chain employs TRBV30 and TRBJ1-6, with D maybe TRBD1 (6 bases). With 3 bases removed from V and 9 bases from J, the gap between germline ends came to 15 bases. Germline CDR1 and CDR2: GTSNPN and SVGIG (reference sequence). This CDR3 contains 14 residues. The CDR3 coding sequence is TGTGCCTGGAGGTTACAGGGTGGGGGTTCACCCCTCCACTTT. Translating it yields CAWRLQGGGSPLHF.

This clone was seen a few times. V and J are TRBV11-3 and TRBJ2-7; weak D call: TRBD1 (6 bases). This CDR3 region has 16 residues. Germline-derived CDR1 and CDR2 are SGHNT and YENEEA. Trimming stripped 0 bases from V and 1 base from J, with 13 bases between. The chain's CDR3 is CASSLDVGAGSYEQYF. DNA of the CDR3: TGTGCCAGCAGCTTAGATGTGGGGGCCGGATCCTACGAGCAGTACTTC.

The chain links TRBV5-1 to TRBJ1-1; D unresolved. The ends were cut back, 4 bases at V and 2 bases at J, with 12 bases in the middle. The germline CDR1 and CDR2 sequences are SGHRS and YFSETQ. CDR3 length: 14 residues. The CDR3, as DNA: TGCGCCAGCAGCCTATCTGCGGGAAACACTGAAGCTTTCTTT. Translated: CASSLSAGNTEAFF.

In nucleotides, the CDR3 is TGTGCCAGCATTCCGGGACAGAAAGCACGCGCGAACACCGGGGAGCTGTTTTTT. Translating it yields CASIPGQKARANTGELFF. The rearrangement links TRBV27 to TRBJ2-2, with 7 bases that match TRBD1. This CDR3 spans 18 amino acids. Germline V gives CDR1 MNHEY, CDR2 SMNVEV (reference sequence). The J segment lost 0 bases and the V segment lost 7 bases, leaving 14 bases of the junction unmatched.

The genes are TRBV7-9 and TRBJ2-2; 7 nucleotides align to TRBD2. The CDR3 has 17 residues. With 1 base clipped from V and 2 bases from J, the junction kept 7 bases outside the gene matches. The germline V gene encodes CDR1 SEHNR and CDR2 FQNEAQ (reference sequence). CDR3 coding DNA: TGTGCCAGCAGCTTAGGGGCTGGACTAGACAACACCGGGGAGCTGTTTTTT. Its translation: CASSLGAGLDNTGELFF.

The rearrangement joins TRBV10-1 to TRBJ2-1, with D maybe TRBD1 (5 bases). Germline values: CDR1 WNHNN, CDR2 SYGVQD (reference sequence). V was pared by 2 bases and J by 5 bases, with 7 bases between. This CDR3 has 13 amino acids. The CDR3 DNA sequence: TGCGCCAGCAGTGAGAGGGGAAACAATGAGCAGTTCTTC. Its translation is CASSERGNNEQFF.

This clone was seen a few times. This chain uses TRBV7-6 with TRBJ2-5; tentative D call: TRBD2 (6 bases). Trimming stripped 0 bases from V and 2 bases from J, with 28 bases between. The CDR3 has 21 residues. Looked up from germline, CDR1 is SGHVS and CDR2 is FNYEAQ. The CDR3 sequence: CASSLARLDQVVPRGQETQYF. CDR3 DNA sequence: TGTGCCAGCAGCTTAGCTCGACTAGACCAGGTGGTCCCTCGTGGACAAGAGACCCAGTACTTC.

The chain has TRBV9 and TRBJ1-1, with D possibly being TRBD1 (5 bases). The CDR3 runs 16 residues. Deletions cut 0 bases from V and 0 bases from J, with 12 bases between. Germline assignment: CDR1 SGDLS and CDR2 YYNGEE. In DNA form, the CDR3 reads TGTGCCAGCAGCGTAGCAGCGGGGGGAATGAACACTGAAGCTTTCTTT. Its protein product is CASSVAAGGMNTEAFF.

The V and J genes are TRBV4-2 and TRBJ2-7, with D uncertain. This CDR3 spans 15 amino acids. Per the germline V gene, CDR1 is LGHNA and CDR2 is YNFKEQ. Trimming left V 0 bases short and J 3 bases short, with 12 bases between. The CDR3 sequence: CASSQDFASSYEQYF. The CDR3 DNA reads TGTGCCAGCAGCCAAGATTTCGCTAGTAGCTACGAGCAGTACTTC.

This clone was seen only once. The genes are TRBV7-2 and TRBJ2-7; 10 nucleotides align to TRBD1. The ends lost 4 bases at V and 4 bases at J; junction bases unmatched: 7. Germline V gene sequence: CDR1 SGHTA, CDR2 FQGNSA. This CDR3 comprises 15 residues. The CDR3 here is CASSWGGTGEYEQYF. CDR3 DNA: TGTGCCAGCAGCTGGGGTGGGACAGGGGAGTACGAGCAGTACTTC.

CDR3 residues: CASSHHRDSSYEQYF. The CDR3 DNA reads TGTGCCAGCAGTCACCATAGGGACAGCTCCTACGAGCAGTACTTC. V is TRBV6-5 and J is TRBJ2-7, with 7 bases matching TRBD1. V lost 5 bases to trimming and J lost 0 bases; unmatched junction nucleotides: 7. CDR3 length: 15 residues. Germline lookup yields CDR1 MNHEY and CDR2 SVGAGI.

This clone has just one count. The chain has TRBV3-1 (or the pseudogene TRBV3-2) and TRBJ1-4, with D maybe TRBD1 (6 bases). Trimming removed 6 bases at V and 10 bases at J, with 18 bases between. The CDR3 is 14 residues long. The germline CDR1 and CDR2 sequences are LGHDT and YNNKEL (reference sequence). CDR3 DNA: TGTGCCAGCAGTCGGACAGAAGCCCAAGGAAAACTGTTTTTT. It encodes CASSRTEAQGKLFF.

The chain employs TRBV6-4 and TRBJ1-6; D not resolved. This CDR3 region has 14 residues. Germline V gene sequence: CDR1 MRHNA, CDR2 SNTAGT. With 0 bases removed from V and 9 bases from J, the gap between germline ends came to 9 bases. The CDR3 DNA reads as TGTGCCAGCAGTGACTCTACACCCTCTTCACCCCTCCACTTT. The encoded protein is CASSDSTPSSPLHF.

This clone has only one observation. The gene calls are TRBV30 and TRBJ1-5; TRBD1 might be the D (6 bases). CDR1 and CDR2 from the germline V gene are GTSNPN and SVGIG (reference sequence). This CDR3 has 15 residues. With 0 bases removed from V and 5 bases from J, the gap between germline ends came to 14 bases. CDR3 loop: CAWSVRTGRDQPQHF. The CDR3 bases are TGTGCCTGGAGTGTACGAACAGGGAGGGATCAGCCCCAGCATTTT.

V is TRBV6-6 and J is TRBJ2-3; 8 positions match TRBD1. Germline V gives CDR1 MNHNY, CDR2 SVGAGI (reference sequence). J gave up 2 bases and V 6 bases, and 7 bases lay outside the gene matches. The CDR3 consists of 15 residues. The CDR3 region is CASRSDRGPTDTQYF. Written as DNA, the CDR3 is TGTGCCAGCAGGTCCGACAGGGGTCCCACAGATACGCAGTATTTT.

The chain couples TRBV28 to TRBJ1-1; D possibly corresponds to TRBD1 (5 bases). CDR3 length: 14 residues. Germline CDR1 reads MDHEN; CDR2 reads SYDVKM. Trimming removed 5 bases from V and 4 bases from J, with 14 bases in between. CDR3 in DNA: TGTGCCAGCAGTCCCGGGACTGAGATCACTGAAGCTTTCTTT. Protein product: CASSPGTEITEAFF.

V and J are TRBV13 and TRBJ1-2, with TRBD1 matching 7 bases. Germline-derived CDR1 and CDR2 are PRHDT and FYEKMQ (reference sequence). CDR3 length: 15 amino acids. Losses at the gene ends were 5 bases for V and 0 bases for J; bases not matched to a gene: 6. CDR3 DNA sequence: TGTGCCAGCAGCCCCAGGGGGGCGGCTAACTATGGCTACACCTTC. It yields the protein CASSPRGAANYGYTF.

J is TRBJ1-3 and V is TRBV28; 7 bases map to TRBD1. The germline gives CDR1 MDHEN, CDR2 SYDVKM. The CDR3 is 16 amino acids. V gave up 6 bases and J gave up 0 bases; unmatched junction bases: 8. CDR3 amino acids: CASRGQTSFSGNTIYF. CDR3 bases: TGTGCCAGCAGGGGACAGACCTCTTTCTCTGGAAACACCATATATTTT.

The rearrangement links TRBV5-4 to TRBJ1-1; D unclear. This CDR3 is built from 14 residues. Germline CDR1 reads SGHNT; CDR2 reads YYREEE (reference sequence). V was shortened by 0 bases and J by 2 bases, with 8 bases between the two germline ends. The DNA of the CDR3 is TGTGCCAGCAGCTTGGTCGGGAGAAACACTGAAGCTTTCTTT. Protein: CASSLVGRNTEAFF.

This rearrangement joins TRBV2 to TRBJ1-2; 7 nucleotides line up with TRBD1. In germline, CDR1 is SNHLY, CDR2 FYNNEI. The CDR3 runs to 15 residues. The junction had 7 bases not matched to a gene; V was cut back by 2 bases and J by 4 bases. CDR3 nucleotide sequence: TGTGCCAGCAGTGAATTTCCGGACAGGATCTATGGCTACACCTTC. Residues: CASSEFPDRIYGYTF.

This sequence joins TRBV28 and TRBJ1-5, with D possibly matching TRBD1 (5 bases). The CDR3 length is 16 residues. V dropped 5 bases and J dropped 0 bases, with 14 bases sitting between them. CDR1 and CDR2 (germline): MDHEN, SYDVKM. CDR3: CASSPPGADSNQPQHF. The CDR3 bases are TGTGCCAGCAGTCCCCCTGGGGCCGATAGCAATCAGCCCCAGCATTTT.

V and J are TRBV30 and TRBJ1-1; D is unresolved. CDR3 size: 14 residues. The germline V and J ends were trimmed by 1 base and 0 bases, with 9 bases remaining between them. In germline, CDR1 is GTSNPN, CDR2 SVGIG (reference sequence). Here the CDR3 reads CAWSAHSMNTEAFF. The CDR3 DNA sequence: TGTGCCTGGAGTGCTCACAGCATGAACACTGAAGCTTTCTTT.

The chain recombines TRBV30 with TRBJ1-2; D unclear. V lost 5 bases and J 8 bases, leaving 12 bases between the germline ends. CDR1 and CDR2 from the germline V gene are GTSNPN and SVGIG (reference sequence). CDR3 length: 11 residues. This CDR3 is CAWLRSNGYTF. DNA for the CDR3: TGTGCCTGGCTCAGGTCAAACGGCTACACCTTC. Drawing the rest from reference TRBV30 and TRBJ1-2, the complete variable domain is SQTIHQWPATLVQPVGSPLSLECTVEGTSNPNLYWYRQAAGRGLQLLFYSVGIGQISSEVPQNLSASRPQDRQFILSSKKLLLSDSGFYLCAWLRSNGYTFGSGTRLTVV.

The rearrangement uses TRBV27 and TRBJ1-6; D may be TRBD1 (5 bases). The CDR3 loop spans 16 amino acids. Germline CDR1 and CDR2: MNHEY and SMNVEV (reference sequence). Trimming took off 5 bases at V and 4 bases at J, with 15 bases between the two ends. CDR3 nucleotides: TGTGCCAGCAGTCCGGGACTTGGGAGGTATAATTCACCCCTCCACTTT. Protein: CASSPGLGRYNSPLHF.

V usage is TRBV9 and J usage is TRBJ1-1; perhaps TRBD1 as D (6 bases). The ends were cut back, 7 bases at V and 0 bases at J, with 10 bases in the middle. Germline V gene sequence: CDR1 SGDLS, CDR2 YYNGEE. This CDR3 is built from 13 residues. The CDR3 loop reads CASGDILNTEAFF. In DNA form, the CDR3 reads TGTGCCAGCGGGGACATCCTGAACACTGAAGCTTTCTTT.

V usage is TRBV7-9 and J usage is TRBJ2-7; a possible D gene is TRBD2 (5 bases). CDR3 length: 14 residues. Trimming removed 1 base at V and 3 bases at J, with 10 bases between. CDR1 is SEHNR, CDR2 FQNEAQ, per germline (reference sequence). The CDR3: CASSLGEWGYEQYF. CDR3 bases: TGTGCCAGCAGCTTAGGGGAGTGGGGCTACGAGCAGTACTTC.

This chain links TRBV6-2 or TRBV6-3 with TRBJ1-4; D ambiguous. Germline CDR1 MNHEY, CDR2 SVGEGT. The CDR3 spans 15 residues. V lost 0 bases and J lost 5, with 10 bases in between. The chain's CDR3 is CASSYSAGGNEKLFF. CDR3 sequence (DNA): TGTGCCAGCAGTTACTCTGCAGGTGGGAATGAAAAACTGTTTTTT.

The V and J genes are TRBV2 and TRBJ1-2, with D possibly TRBD1 on 6 matching bases. Germline CDR1 and CDR2: SNHLY and FYNNEI. V was cut by 6 bases and J by 3 bases, with 14 bases left in between. The CDR3 contains 14 residues. The CDR3 coding sequence is TGTGCCAGCAGAACAGGGCCTCCGGACTATGGCTACACCTTC. Encoded protein: CASRTGPPDYGYTF.

This clone was recorded once. The V gene is TRBV9, the J gene TRBJ2-5; D is undetermined. Germline CDR1 and CDR2: SGDLS and YYNGEE. This CDR3 is 14 amino acids long. Trimming shortened V by 3 bases and J by 5 bases, and 14 bases separated the two germline ends. The CDR3 nucleotides are TGTGCCAGCAGCGCTCTAAACGCGGAGGAGACCCAGTACTTC. It codes for CASSALNAEETQYF. The whole variable domain, filled in from reference TRBV9 and TRBJ2-5, reads DSGVTQTPKHLITATGQRVTLRCSPRSGDLSVYWYQQSLDQGLQFLIQYYNGEERAKGNILERFSAQQFPDLHSELNLSSLELGDSALYFCASSALNAEETQYFGPGTRLLVL.

This sequence joins TRBV6-5 and TRBJ2-7; 9 bases map to TRBD1. This CDR3 has 13 residues. Germline lookup yields CDR1 MNHEY and CDR2 SVGAGI. Trimming cost V 3 bases and J 8 bases; bases outside gene matches: 5. This CDR3 reads CASSYPTGGQQYF. CDR3 sequence (DNA): TGTGCCAGCAGTTATCCGACAGGGGGGCAGCAGTACTTC.